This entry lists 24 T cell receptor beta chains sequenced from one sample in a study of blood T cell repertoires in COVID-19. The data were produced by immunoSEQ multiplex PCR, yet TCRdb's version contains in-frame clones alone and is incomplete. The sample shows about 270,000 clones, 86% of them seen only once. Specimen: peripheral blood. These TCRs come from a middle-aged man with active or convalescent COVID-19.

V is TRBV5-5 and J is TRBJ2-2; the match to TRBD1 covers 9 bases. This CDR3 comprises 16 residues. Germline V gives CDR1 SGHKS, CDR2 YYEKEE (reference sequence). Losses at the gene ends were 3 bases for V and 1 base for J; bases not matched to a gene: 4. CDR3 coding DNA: TGTGCCAGCAGCTGGCGGACAGGGGTGAACACCGGGGAGCTGTTTTTT. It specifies CASSWRTGVNTGELFF.

Here the CDR3 DNA reads TGTGCCAGCAGTCGACAGACCTACGAGCAGTACTTC. The encoded protein is CASSRQTYEQYF. V is TRBV12-3 or TRBV12-4 and J is TRBJ2-7; weak D call: TRBD1 (5 bases). This CDR3 comprises 12 residues. V lost 5 bases and J lost 2, with 7 bases in between.

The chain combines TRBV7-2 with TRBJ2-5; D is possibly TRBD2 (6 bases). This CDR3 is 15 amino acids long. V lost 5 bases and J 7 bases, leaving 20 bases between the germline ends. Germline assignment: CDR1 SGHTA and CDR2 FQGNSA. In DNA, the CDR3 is TGTGCCAGCAGCCCTCGGACTACCCCGCGGGGGACCCAGTACTTC. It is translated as CASSPRTTPRGTQYF.

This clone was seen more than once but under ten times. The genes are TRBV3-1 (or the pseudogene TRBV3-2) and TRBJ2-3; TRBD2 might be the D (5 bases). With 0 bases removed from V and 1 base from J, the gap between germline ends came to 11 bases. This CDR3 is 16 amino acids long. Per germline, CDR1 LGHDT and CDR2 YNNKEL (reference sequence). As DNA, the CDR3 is TGTGCCAGCAGCCAAGATCTGCTAGCTCGCACAGATACGCAGTATTTT. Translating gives CASSQDLLARTDTQYF.

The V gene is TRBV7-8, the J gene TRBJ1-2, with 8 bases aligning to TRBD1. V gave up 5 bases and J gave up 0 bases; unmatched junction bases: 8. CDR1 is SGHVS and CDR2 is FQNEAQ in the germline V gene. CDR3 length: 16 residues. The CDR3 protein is CASSLGQVPANYGYTF. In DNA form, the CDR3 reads TGTGCCAGCAGCCTGGGACAGGTCCCAGCTAACTATGGCTACACCTTC.

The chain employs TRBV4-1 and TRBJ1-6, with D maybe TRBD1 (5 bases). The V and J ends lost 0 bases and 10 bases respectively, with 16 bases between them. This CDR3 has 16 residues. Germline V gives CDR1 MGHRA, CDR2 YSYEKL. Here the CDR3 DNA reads TGCGCCAGCAGCCAAGACCCGGGGGACGTGAGGTCACCCCTCCACTTT. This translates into CASSQDPGDVRSPLHF.

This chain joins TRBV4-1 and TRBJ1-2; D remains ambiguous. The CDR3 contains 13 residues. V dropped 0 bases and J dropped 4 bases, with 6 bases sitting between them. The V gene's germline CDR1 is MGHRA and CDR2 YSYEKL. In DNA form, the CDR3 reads TGCGCCAGCAGCCAAGATTTTCTCTATGGCTACACCTTC. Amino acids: CASSQDFLYGYTF.

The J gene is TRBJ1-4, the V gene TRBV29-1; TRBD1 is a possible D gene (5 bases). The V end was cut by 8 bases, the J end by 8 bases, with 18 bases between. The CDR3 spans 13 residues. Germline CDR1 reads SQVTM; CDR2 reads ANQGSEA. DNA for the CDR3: TGCAGCCCTCTCGCTTGGGGCCGAGAAAAACTGTTTTTT. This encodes CSPLAWGREKLFF.

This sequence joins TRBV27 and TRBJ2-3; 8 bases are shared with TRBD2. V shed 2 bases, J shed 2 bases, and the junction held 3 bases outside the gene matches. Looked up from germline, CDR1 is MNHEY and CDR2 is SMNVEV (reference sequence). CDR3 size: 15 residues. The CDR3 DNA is TGTGCCAGCAGTTTACTTAGCGGGATCACAGATACGCAGTATTTT. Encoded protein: CASSLLSGITDTQYF.

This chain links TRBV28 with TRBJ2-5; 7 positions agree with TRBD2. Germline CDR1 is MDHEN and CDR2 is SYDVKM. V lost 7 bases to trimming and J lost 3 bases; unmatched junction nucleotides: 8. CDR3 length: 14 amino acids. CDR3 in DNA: TGTGCCAGCACCCTCTCGGGGGGTGAAGAGACCCAGTACTTC. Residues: CASTLSGGEETQYF.

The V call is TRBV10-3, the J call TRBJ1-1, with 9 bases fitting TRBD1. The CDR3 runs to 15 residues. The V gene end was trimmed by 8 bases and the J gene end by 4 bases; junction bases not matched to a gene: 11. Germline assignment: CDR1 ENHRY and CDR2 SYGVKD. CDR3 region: CAILGGTGRGTEAFF. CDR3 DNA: TGTGCCATCCTAGGGGGGACAGGGAGGGGCACTGAAGCTTTCTTT.

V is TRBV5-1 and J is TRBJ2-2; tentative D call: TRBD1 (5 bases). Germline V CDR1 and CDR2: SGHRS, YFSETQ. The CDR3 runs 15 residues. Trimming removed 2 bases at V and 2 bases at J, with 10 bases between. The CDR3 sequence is CASSLGADNTGELFF. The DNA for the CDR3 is TGCGCCAGCAGCTTAGGGGCGGACAACACCGGGGAGCTGTTTTTT.

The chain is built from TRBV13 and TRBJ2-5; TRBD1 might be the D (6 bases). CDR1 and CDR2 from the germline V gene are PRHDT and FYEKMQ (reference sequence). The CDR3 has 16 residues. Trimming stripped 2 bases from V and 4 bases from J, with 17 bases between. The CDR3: CASSLYGLRGGETQYF. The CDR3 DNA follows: TGTGCCAGCAGCTTATACGGTCTTAGAGGGGGAGAGACCCAGTACTTC.

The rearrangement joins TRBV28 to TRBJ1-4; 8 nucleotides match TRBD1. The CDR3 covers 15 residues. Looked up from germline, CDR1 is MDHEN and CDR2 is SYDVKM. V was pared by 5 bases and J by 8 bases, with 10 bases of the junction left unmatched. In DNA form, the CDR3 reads TGTGCCAGCAGTCCGGCGACAGGGGCTGGGGAAAAACTGTTTTTT. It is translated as CASSPATGAGEKLFF. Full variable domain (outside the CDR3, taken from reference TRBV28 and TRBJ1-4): DVKVTQSSRYLVKRTGEKVFLECVQDMDHENMFWYRQDPGLGLRLIYFSYDVKMKEKGDIPEGYSVSREKKERFSLILESASTNQTSMYLCASSPATGAGEKLFFGSGTQLSVL.

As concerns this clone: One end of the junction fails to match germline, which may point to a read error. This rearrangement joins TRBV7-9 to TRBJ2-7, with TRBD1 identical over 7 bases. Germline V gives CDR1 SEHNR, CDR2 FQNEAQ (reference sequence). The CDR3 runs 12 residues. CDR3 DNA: TGTGCCAGCACCAAGACGAGGGGAAGGGGGCACTTC. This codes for CASTKTRGRGHF.

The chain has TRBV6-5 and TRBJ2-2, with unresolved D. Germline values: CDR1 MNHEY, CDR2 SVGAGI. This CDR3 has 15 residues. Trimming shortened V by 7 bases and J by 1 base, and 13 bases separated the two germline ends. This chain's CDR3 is CASIPSGRNTGELFF. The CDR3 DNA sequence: TGTGCCAGCATTCCGTCCGGTCGGAACACCGGGGAGCTGTTTTTT.

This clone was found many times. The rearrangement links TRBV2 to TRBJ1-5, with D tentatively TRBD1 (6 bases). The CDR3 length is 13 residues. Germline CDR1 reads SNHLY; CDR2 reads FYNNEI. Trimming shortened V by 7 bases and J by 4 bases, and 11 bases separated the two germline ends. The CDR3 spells CASKQGENQPQHF. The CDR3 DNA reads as TGTGCCAGCAAACAGGGTGAAAATCAGCCCCAGCATTTT.

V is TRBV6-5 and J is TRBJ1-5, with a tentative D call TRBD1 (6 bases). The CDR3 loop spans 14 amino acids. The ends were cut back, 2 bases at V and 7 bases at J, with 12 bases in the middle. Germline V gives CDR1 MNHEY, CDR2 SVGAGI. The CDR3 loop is CASSYRQRGQPQHF. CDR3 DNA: TGTGCCAGCAGTTACCGGCAGAGGGGGCAGCCCCAGCATTTT.

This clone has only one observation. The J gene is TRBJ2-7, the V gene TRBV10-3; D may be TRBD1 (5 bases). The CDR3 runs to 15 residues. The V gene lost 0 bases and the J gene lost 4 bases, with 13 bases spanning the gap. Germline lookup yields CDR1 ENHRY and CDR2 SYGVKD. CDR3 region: CAISESVGVGYEQYF. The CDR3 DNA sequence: TGTGCCATCAGTGAGTCTGTAGGGGTAGGGTACGAGCAGTACTTC.

Here the CDR3 reads CAIKYGDRDHEQYF. CDR3 sequence (DNA): TGTGCCATCAAATATGGGGACAGGGACCACGAGCAGTACTTC. The chain employs TRBV10-3 and TRBJ2-7, with 9 bases that match TRBD1. V was pared by 7 bases and J by 5 bases, with 9 bases of the junction left unmatched. The CDR3 has 14 amino acids. Germline V CDR1 and CDR2: ENHRY, SYGVKD.

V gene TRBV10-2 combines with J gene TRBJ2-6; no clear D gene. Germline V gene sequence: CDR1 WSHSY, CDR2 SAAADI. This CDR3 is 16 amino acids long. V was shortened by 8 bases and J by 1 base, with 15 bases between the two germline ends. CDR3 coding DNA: TGCGCCAGCTCCCCCGGCGGCGGATCTGGGGCCAACGTCCTGACTTTC. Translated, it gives CASSPGGGSGANVLTF.

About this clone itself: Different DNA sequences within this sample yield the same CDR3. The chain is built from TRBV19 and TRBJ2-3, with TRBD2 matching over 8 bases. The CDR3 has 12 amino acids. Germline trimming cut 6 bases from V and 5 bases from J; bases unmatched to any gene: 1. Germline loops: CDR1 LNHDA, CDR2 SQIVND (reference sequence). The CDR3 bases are TGTGCCAGTAGGCTAGCGGGAGATACGCAGTATTTT. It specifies CASRLAGDTQYF. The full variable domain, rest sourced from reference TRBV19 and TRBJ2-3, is DGGITQSPKYLFRKEGQNVTLSCEQNLNHDAMYWYRQDPGQGLRLIYYSQIVNDFQKGDIAEGYSVSREKKESFPLTVTSAQKNPTAFYLCASRLAGDTQYFGPGTRLTVL.

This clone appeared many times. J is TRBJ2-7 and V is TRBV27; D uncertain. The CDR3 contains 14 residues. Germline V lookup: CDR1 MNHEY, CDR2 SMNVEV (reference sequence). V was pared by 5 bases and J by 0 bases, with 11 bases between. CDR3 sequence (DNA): TGTGCCAGCAGTCCCATGGGCGCCTCCTACGAGCAGTACTTC. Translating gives CASSPMGASYEQYF.

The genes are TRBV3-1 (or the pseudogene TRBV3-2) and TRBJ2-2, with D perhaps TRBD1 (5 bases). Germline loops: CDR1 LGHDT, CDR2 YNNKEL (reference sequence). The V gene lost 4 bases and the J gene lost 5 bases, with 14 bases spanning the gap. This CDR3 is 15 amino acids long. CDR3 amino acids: CASSPAGSRTGELFF. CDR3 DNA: TGTGCCAGCAGCCCAGCAGGGTCCAGGACCGGGGAGCTGTTTTTT.